This T cell receptor beta chain is drawn from a study of tumor-infiltrating lymphocytes in primary liver carcinoma (dated by TCRdb to about 2017). Background on the whole study: About 5 patients with histopathologically diagnosed primary liver carcinoma underwent surgical resection in China between late 2015 and 2016. The five patients, three men and two women aged 30 to 69 years, had hepatocellular carcinoma (four) or combined HCC and intrahepatic cholangiocarcinoma (one). The five patients had tumors of stage T1-T3 N0M0, with maximum diameters ranging from roughly 4.2 to 10 cm. Each sample produced roughly 3.5 to 7.13 million productive TCRbeta reads, and read depth showed no significant difference between tissue types. Across five regions of each liver tumor, along with adjacent normal tissue and blood, the study brought together TCRbeta repertoire sequencing, expression microarrays and whole-exome sequencing. A total of approximately 35 specimens from 5 patients underwent TCRbeta repertoire sequencing, comprising some 25 tumor regions, 5 adjacent noncancerous liver tissues and 5 peripheral blood samples. High reproducibility was observed for the technical replicate repertoires, with mean shared-clone rates around 0.9 and correlation coefficients above 0.95.

RNA from unsorted whole blood was extracted with TRIzol reagent, and germline DNA was obtained with the DNeasy Blood & Tissue kit. Chronic HBV infection was present in the patients, and the patients were treatment-naive at sampling. Around 4 milliliters of peripheral blood were collected into K2EDTA tubes before surgery. On the study overall, not on this receptor specifically: With just a handful of patients in the study, the authors point out that the findings should be validated in a larger study. Comparison of CD4+ and CD8+ T cell repertoires was precluded by the use of bulk unsorted samples. Because only the TCR beta chain was sequenced and unpaired alpha chains were not captured, true repertoire diversity is likely underestimated. The top 250 clones made up a significantly larger repertoire fraction in tumors than in blood (p = 0.039). Repertoire overlap was higher between tumor regions (mean around 36%) than tumor-adjacent (17%) or tumor-blood (approximately 14%) pairs, consistent with antigen-driven expansion.

With regard to this clonotype: This clone's antigen is unknown. Base qualities are missing; no much larger clone stands one base away.

The cysteine opens and the phenylalanine closes a CDR3 of 15 amino acids. The DNA shown is the 45-base CDR3, in frame from base 1. Trimming removed 3 bases from V and 7 bases from J; the gene matches leave 9 bases unexplained. In the germline V gene (reference sequence), CDR1 corresponds to LNHDA and CDR2 to SQIVND. Starting from about 500 ng total RNA, TCRbeta-specific cDNA was produced by reverse transcription with a constant-region primer and ProtoScript II reverse transcriptase. The TCRbeta libraries were prepared through three rounds of nested multiplex PCR following a slightly modified ARM-PCR procedure. Each of the first two PCR rounds ran for approximately 9 cycles using multiplex TRBV1-TRBV30 forward primers together with a Cbeta reverse primer. A final 25-cycle PCR with Deep VentR polymerase added sample barcodes and Illumina adapters. Before sequencing, amplicons between 200 and 500 bp were purified from gel using a QIAquick gel extraction kit. An Illumina HiSeq 2500 was used to sequence the TCRbeta amplicons with 250-bp paired-end reads. The study's processing was this. To recover full CDR3 sequences, reads were quality-trimmed using Trimmomatic v0.33 and paired reads were then merged using FLASH v1.2.11. V, D and J germline segments were assigned to the rearranged TCRbeta sequences using MiGEC v1.2.1b. VDJtools v1.0.0 computed clonotype statistics and Shannon-Wiener diversity indices. To reduce sampling bias, subsequent analyses other than the diversity analysis used only the 250 most abundant clonotypes in each sample. Clones were called with MiXCR by TCRdb after fastp trimmed the public reads at Q25, and only in-frame beta chains were retained. One record per CDR3 amino acid sequence lists the most common genes and DNA. The V and J calls were not made by the authors but by TCRdb's processing. The sample contains 150,000 to 200,000 distinct CDR3 sequences, less than 65% of them found a single time. The top ten clones comprise less than 75% of the sample.

Sequencing was performed on peripheral blood. This TCR came from a man in his forties or fifties with primary liver carcinoma and hepatitis B virus infection. The chain joins TRBV19 to TRBJ1-2, and 9 junction bases match TRBD1. CDR3 loop: CASSISGQGVLGYTF. The nucleotide sequence is TGTGCCAGTAGTATCTCGGGACAGGGAGTTCTTGGCTACACCTTC.